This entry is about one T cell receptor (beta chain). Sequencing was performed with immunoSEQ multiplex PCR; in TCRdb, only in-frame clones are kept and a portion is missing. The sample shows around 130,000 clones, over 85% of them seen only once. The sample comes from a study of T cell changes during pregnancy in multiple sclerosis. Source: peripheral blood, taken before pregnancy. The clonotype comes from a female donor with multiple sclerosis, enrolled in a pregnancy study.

The CDR3, as DNA: TGTGCCAGCCGTGGCGGGAGCTCCTACGAGCAGTACTTC. Translated: CASRGGSSYEQYF. V is TRBV27 and J is TRBJ2-7, with TRBD2 matching over 7 bases. After removal of 8 bases from V and 0 bases from J, the junction contained 4 bases not matched to a gene. CDR1 is MNHEY and CDR2 is SMNVEV in the germline V gene (reference sequence). The CDR3 loop spans 13 amino acids.